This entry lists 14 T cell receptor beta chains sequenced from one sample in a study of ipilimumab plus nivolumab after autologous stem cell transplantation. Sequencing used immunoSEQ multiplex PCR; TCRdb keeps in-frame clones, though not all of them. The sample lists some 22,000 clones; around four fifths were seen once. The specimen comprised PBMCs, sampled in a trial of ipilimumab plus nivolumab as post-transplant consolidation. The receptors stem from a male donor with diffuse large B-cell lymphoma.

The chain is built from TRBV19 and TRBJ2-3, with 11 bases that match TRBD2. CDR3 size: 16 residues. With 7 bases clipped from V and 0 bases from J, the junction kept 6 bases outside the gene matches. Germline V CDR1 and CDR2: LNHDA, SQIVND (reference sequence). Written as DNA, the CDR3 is TGTGCCAGTAAACGATTAGCGGGGGGGAGCACAGATACGCAGTATTTT. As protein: CASKRLAGGSTDTQYF.

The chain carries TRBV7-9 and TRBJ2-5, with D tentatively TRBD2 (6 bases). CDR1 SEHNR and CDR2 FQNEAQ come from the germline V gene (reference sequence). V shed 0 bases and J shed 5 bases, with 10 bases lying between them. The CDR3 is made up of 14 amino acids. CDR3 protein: CASSLAFRGETQYF. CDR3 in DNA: TGTGCCAGCAGCTTAGCGTTTCGGGGGGAGACCCAGTACTTC.

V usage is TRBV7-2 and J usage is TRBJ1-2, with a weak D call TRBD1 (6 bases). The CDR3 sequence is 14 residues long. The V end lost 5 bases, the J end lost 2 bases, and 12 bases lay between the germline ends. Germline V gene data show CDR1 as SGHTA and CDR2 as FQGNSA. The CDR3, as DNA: TGTGCCAGCAGCAAGTCCGGGACAAACTATGGCTACACCTTC. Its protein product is CASSKSGTNYGYTF. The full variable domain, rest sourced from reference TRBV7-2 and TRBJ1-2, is GAGVSQSPSNKVTEKGKDVELRCDPISGHTALYWYRQSLGQGLEFLIYFQGNSAPDKSGLPSDRFSAERTGGSVSTLTIQRTQQEDSAVYLCASSKSGTNYGYTFGSGTRLTVV.

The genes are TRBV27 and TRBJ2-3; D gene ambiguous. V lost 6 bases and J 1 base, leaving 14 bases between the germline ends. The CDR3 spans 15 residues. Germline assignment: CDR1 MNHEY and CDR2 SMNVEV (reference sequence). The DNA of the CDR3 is TGTGCCAGCAGAGCCGCTCATGCGGGCACAGATACGCAGTATTTT. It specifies CASRAAHAGTDTQYF.

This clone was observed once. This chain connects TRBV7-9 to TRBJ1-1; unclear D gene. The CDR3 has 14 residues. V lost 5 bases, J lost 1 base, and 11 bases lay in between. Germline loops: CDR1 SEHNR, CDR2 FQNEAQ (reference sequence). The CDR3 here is CASSPPRTNTEAFF. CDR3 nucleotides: TGTGCCAGCAGCCCACCCAGGACGAACACTGAAGCTTTCTTT. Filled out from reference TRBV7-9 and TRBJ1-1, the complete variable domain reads DTGVSQNPRHKITKRGQNVTFRCDPISEHNRLYWYRQTLGQGPEFLTYFQNEAQLEKSRLLSDRFSAERPKGSFSTLEIQRTEQGDSAMYLCASSPPRTNTEAFFGQGTRLTVV.

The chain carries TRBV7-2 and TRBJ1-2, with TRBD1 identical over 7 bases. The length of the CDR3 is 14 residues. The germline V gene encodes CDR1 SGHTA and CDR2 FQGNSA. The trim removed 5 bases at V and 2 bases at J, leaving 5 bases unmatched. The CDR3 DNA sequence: TGTGCCAGCAGCCCCCGGACAGGAAACTATGGCTACACCTTC. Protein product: CASSPRTGNYGYTF.

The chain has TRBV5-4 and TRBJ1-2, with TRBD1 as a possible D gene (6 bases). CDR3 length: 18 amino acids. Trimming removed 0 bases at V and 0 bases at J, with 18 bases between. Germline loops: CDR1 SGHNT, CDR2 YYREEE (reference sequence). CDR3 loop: CASSLATTGFGANYGYTF. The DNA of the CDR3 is TGTGCCAGCAGCTTGGCGACTACAGGGTTTGGGGCTAACTATGGCTACACCTTC.

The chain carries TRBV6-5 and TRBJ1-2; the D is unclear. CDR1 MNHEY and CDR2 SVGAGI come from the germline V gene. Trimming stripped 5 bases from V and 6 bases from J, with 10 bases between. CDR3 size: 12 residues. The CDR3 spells CASSTTVHGYTF. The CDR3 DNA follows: TGTGCCAGCAGTACGACTGTCCATGGCTACACCTTC.

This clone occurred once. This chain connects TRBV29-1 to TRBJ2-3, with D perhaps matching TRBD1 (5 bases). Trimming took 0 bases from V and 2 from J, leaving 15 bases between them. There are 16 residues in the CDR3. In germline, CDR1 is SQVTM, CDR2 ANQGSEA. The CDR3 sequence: CSVEDPAQGYTDTQYF. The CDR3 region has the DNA TGCAGCGTTGAAGACCCAGCCCAGGGTTACACAGATACGCAGTATTTT.

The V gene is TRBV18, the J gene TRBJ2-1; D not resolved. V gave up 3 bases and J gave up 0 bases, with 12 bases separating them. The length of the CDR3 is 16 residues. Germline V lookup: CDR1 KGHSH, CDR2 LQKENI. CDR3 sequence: CASSPRSLSSYNEQFF. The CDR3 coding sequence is TGTGCCAGCTCACCCAGGTCATTAAGCTCCTACAATGAGCAGTTCTTC.

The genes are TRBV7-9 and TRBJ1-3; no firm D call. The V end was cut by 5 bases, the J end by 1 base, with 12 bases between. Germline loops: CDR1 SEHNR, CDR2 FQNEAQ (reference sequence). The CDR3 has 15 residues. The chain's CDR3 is CASSIITGSGNTIYF. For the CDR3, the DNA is TGTGCCAGCAGCATTATCACGGGATCTGGAAACACCATATATTTT. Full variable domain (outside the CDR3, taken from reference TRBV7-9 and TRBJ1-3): DTGVSQNPRHKITKRGQNVTFRCDPISEHNRLYWYRQTLGQGPEFLTYFQNEAQLEKSRLLSDRFSAERPKGSFSTLEIQRTEQGDSAMYLCASSIITGSGNTIYFGEGSWLTVV.

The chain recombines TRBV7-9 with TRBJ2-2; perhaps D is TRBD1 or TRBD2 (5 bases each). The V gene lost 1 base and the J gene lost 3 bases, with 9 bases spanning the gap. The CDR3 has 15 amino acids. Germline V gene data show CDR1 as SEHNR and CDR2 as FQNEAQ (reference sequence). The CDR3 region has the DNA TGTGCCAGCAGCTTAGGAGTGGGGGACACCGGGGAGCTGTTTTTT. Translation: CASSLGVGDTGELFF.

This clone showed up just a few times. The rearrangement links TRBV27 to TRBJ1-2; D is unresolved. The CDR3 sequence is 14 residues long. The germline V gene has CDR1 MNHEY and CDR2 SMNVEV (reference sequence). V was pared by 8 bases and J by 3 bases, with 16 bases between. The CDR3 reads CASAPLATDYGYTF. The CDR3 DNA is TGTGCCAGCGCACCGCTCGCCACAGACTATGGCTACACCTTC.

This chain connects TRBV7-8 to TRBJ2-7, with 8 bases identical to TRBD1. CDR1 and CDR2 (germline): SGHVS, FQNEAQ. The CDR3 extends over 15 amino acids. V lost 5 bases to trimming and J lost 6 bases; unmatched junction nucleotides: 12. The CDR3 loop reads CASSPADREVSEQYF. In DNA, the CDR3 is TGTGCCAGCAGCCCGGCGGACAGGGAAGTGAGCGAGCAGTACTTC.